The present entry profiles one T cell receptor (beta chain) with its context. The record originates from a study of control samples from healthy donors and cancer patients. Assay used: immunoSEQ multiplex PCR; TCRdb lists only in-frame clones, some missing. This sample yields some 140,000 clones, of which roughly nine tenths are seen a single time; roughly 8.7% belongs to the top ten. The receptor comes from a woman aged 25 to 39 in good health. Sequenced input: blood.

This chain's CDR3 is CASSLRGGGGSYNEQFF. DNA for the CDR3: TGTGCCAGCAGCTTACGAGGAGGGGGGGGCTCCTACAATGAGCAGTTCTTC. The chain links TRBV3-1 (or the pseudogene TRBV3-2) to TRBJ2-1, with D possibly matching TRBD2 (7 bases). V was pared by 5 bases and J by 0 bases, with 17 bases between. Germline V gene lookup returns CDR1 LGHDT and CDR2 YNNKEL (reference sequence). The CDR3 totals 17 residues.